The rows below give T cell receptor beta chains drawn from one sample of a study of STAT5B mutations in CD4+ large granular lymphocyte leukemia. Sequencing was performed with immunoSEQ multiplex PCR; in TCRdb, only in-frame clones are kept and a portion is missing. Of fewer than 40,000 clones in the sample, 76% were seen once. The sequenced material came from CD4+ T cells from blood buffy coats. The receptors were gathered from a human donor in good health. The CDR3 runs from the conserved cysteine through the conserved F or W. The order of the fields is V gene, clone size, D gene, J gene, CDR3 protein, CDR3 DNA. D genes are given only for firm matches. Not every row has a clone size; where given, it reads once, few, many or a size class.

v_gene: TRBV19
abundance: few
d_gene: NA
j_gene: TRBJ1-5
CDR3aa: CASSGPGLSNQPQHF
CDR3nt: TGTGCCAGTAGTGGCCCGGGACTTAGCAATCAGCCCCAGCATTTT

v_gene: TRBV18
abundance: NA
d_gene: TRBD1
j_gene: TRBJ1-5
CDR3aa: CASSPQGAKSNQPQHF
CDR3nt: TGTGCCAGCTCACCCCAGGGGGCAAAGAGCAATCAGCCCCAGCATTTT

v_gene: TRBV9
abundance: NA
d_gene: NA
j_gene: TRBJ1-5
CDR3aa: CASSVGGEDQPQHF
CDR3nt: TGTGCCAGCAGCGTCGGGGGGGAGGATCAGCCCCAGCATTTT

v_gene: TRBV5-4
abundance: NA
d_gene: NA
j_gene: TRBJ1-3
CDR3aa: CASSLGHPGNTIYF
CDR3nt: TGTGCCAGCAGCTTGGGTCACCCAGGAAACACCATATATTTT

v_gene: TRBV18
abundance: NA
d_gene: TRBD1
j_gene: TRBJ1-3
CDR3aa: CASSPTGGLSGNTIYF
CDR3nt: TGTGCCAGCTCACCGACAGGGGGCTTGTCTGGAAACACCATATATTTT

v_gene: TRBV10-3
abundance: NA
d_gene: TRBD2
j_gene: TRBJ2-3
CDR3aa: CAIRATSGGTSTDTQYF
CDR3nt: TGTGCCATCCGAGCGACTAGCGGGGGGACTAGCACAGATACGCAGTATTTT

v_gene: TRBV7-9
abundance: NA
d_gene: NA
j_gene: TRBJ1-6
CDR3aa: CASTPLRGLGDSPLHF
CDR3nt: TGTGCCAGCACCCCGCTTAGAGGGTTAGGGGATTCACCCCTCCACTTT

v_gene: TRBV4-1
abundance: few
d_gene: NA
j_gene: TRBJ2-1
CDR3aa: CASSQDSLPREQFF
CDR3nt: TGCGCCAGCAGCCAAGATAGCCTTCCAAGGGAGCAGTTCTTC

v_gene: TRBV7-2
abundance: NA
d_gene: TRBD2
j_gene: TRBJ2-3
CDR3aa: CASSGWVGGRLSDTQYF
CDR3nt: TGTGCCAGCAGCGGATGGGTGGGCGGGAGATTGTCAGATACGCAGTATTTT

v_gene: TRBV19
abundance: NA
d_gene: NA
j_gene: TRBJ1-2
CDR3aa: CASSTRSRNYGYTF
CDR3nt: TGTGCCAGTAGCACCCGCTCGAGGAACTATGGCTACACCTTC

v_gene: TRBV10-3
abundance: once
d_gene: NA
j_gene: TRBJ1-2
CDR3aa: CAISGTYYGYTF
CDR3nt: TGTGCCATCAGTGGCACTTACTATGGCTACACCTTC